This T cell receptor (beta chain) is from a study of cytomegalovirus exposure and HLA in healthy donors. After removal of 7 bases from V and 1 base from J, the junction contained 12 bases not matched to a gene. Germline V gene data show CDR1 as LNHDA and CDR2 as SQIVND (reference sequence). The length of the CDR3 is 17 residues. Libraries were prepared by immunoSEQ multiplex PCR; TCRdb keeps only in-frame clonotypes and omits some of them. The sample holds 210,000 or so clones, 85% to 90% seen once. The sequencing sample was made of PBMCs. V usage is TRBV19 and J usage is TRBJ1-5, with 8 bases aligning to TRBD1. The receptor comes from a woman under 30 in good health and CMV-seronegative. CDR3 sequence: CASNWTGTKKSNQPQHF. Written as DNA, the CDR3 is TGTGCCAGTAATTGGACAGGGACCAAAAAGAGCAATCAGCCCCAGCATTTT.